Following are 32 T cell receptor beta chains from one sample sequenced in a study of blood T cell repertoires in COVID-19. Libraries were prepared by immunoSEQ multiplex PCR; TCRdb keeps only in-frame clonotypes and omits some of them. The sample consists of a few hundred thousand clones, 85% to 90% of them appearing once. Source material: PBMCs or T cells enriched from blood (not recorded which). These receptors were obtained from a man aged 30-40 years who had recovered from COVID-19.

This sequence joins TRBV10-3 and TRBJ2-7; 7 bases align to TRBD1. The CDR3 has 13 residues. The V and J ends lost 4 bases and 7 bases, in that order; junction bases with no gene match: 7. Germline V gene sequence: CDR1 ENHRY, CDR2 SYGVKD. The CDR3, as DNA: TGTGCCATCAGTGCCGACAGGGCTCGGGAGCAGTACTTC. This gives the protein CAISADRAREQYF.

The chain couples TRBV29-1 to TRBJ2-3; maybe TRBD1 (5 bases). Germline V gene lookup returns CDR1 SQVTM and CDR2 ANQGSEA. The CDR3 sequence is 17 residues long. Trimming shortened V by 1 base and J by 1 base, and 18 bases separated the two germline ends. The CDR3 spells CSVEGALRVTGTDTQYF. The DNA for the CDR3 is TGCAGCGTTGAAGGGGCCCTAAGGGTGACAGGCACAGATACGCAGTATTTT.

The genes are TRBV21-1 and TRBJ2-6; the listed D gene, TRBD1, was not tested against the DNA. TRBV21-1 is a known pseudogene. The CDR3 has 18 amino acids. The CDR3 protein is CASSNPGTGSSGANVLTF. DNA for the CDR3: TGTGCCAGCAGCAACCCTGGGACAGGGAGTTCCGGGGCCAACGTCCTGACTTTC.

The chain is built from TRBV19 and TRBJ2-1, with TRBD2 as a possible D gene (6 bases). This CDR3 is 15 amino acids long. Germline CDR1 reads LNHDA; CDR2 reads SQIVND (reference sequence). The germline V and J ends were trimmed by 5 bases and 7 bases, with 18 bases remaining between them. CDR3 sequence reads: CASSLWRAPGNEQFF. CDR3 DNA: TGTGCCAGTAGTTTATGGAGGGCTCCCGGGAATGAGCAGTTCTTC.

In the case of this clone: A read error may account for a junction end that differs from germline. The chain has TRBV7-7 and TRBJ1-1; maybe TRBD1 (5 bases). Germline V gene data show CDR1 as SSHAT and CDR2 as FNYEAQ (reference sequence). The CDR3 contains 19 residues. CDR3 sequence (DNA): TGTGCTAGCAGCTCCCCAGGGTCGGCGTTTGTAAGGGAGAACACTGAAGCTTTCTTT. Translation gives CASSSPGSAFVRENTEAFF.

The chain is built from TRBV3-1 (or the pseudogene TRBV3-2) and TRBJ1-2; 8 bases line up with TRBD1. J lost 7 bases, V lost 6 bases, and 10 bases had no gene match. The CDR3 consists of 14 residues. The germline gives CDR1 LGHDT, CDR2 YNNKEL (reference sequence). CDR3 DNA: TGTGCCAGCAGACACAGGGGGGACATGGGTGGCTACACCTTC. Translating gives CASRHRGDMGGYTF.

This chain links TRBV5-1 with TRBJ2-5, with 7 bases identical to TRBD1. From germline, CDR1 is SGHRS and CDR2 YFSETQ. This CDR3 comprises 14 residues. After removal of 5 bases from V and 0 bases from J, the junction contained 4 bases not matched to a gene. This chain's CDR3 is CASRTGTDQETQYF. Here the CDR3 DNA reads TGCGCCAGCAGGACGGGGACAGACCAAGAGACCCAGTACTTC. Combining the CDR3 with reference TRBV5-1 and TRBJ2-5 gives the whole variable domain KAGVTQTPRYLIKTRGQQVTLSCSPISGHRSVSWYQQTPGQGLQFLFEYFSETQRNKGNFPGRFSGRQFSNSRSEMNVSTLELGDSALYLCASRTGTDQETQYFGPGTRLLVL.

The CDR3 sequence is CASSLAGRWNTEAFF. The CDR3 bases are TGTGCCAGCAGTTTGGCAGGGAGGTGGAACACTGAAGCTTTCTTT. The genes are TRBV28 and TRBJ1-1; TRBD1 might be the D (5 bases). This CDR3 has 15 residues. V lost 3 bases and J 1 base, leaving 12 bases between the germline ends. The germline CDR1 and CDR2 sequences are MDHEN and SYDVKM.

The gene calls are TRBV6-1 and TRBJ2-1, with D possibly TRBD1 on 6 matching bases. Trimming took 3 bases from V and 2 from J, leaving 14 bases between them. The CDR3 runs to 16 residues. The germline gives CDR1 MNHNS, CDR2 SASEGT. The CDR3 nucleotides read TGTGCCAGCAGTGACCAAGGACAGTTTACCTACAATGAGCAGTTCTTC. It yields the protein CASSDQGQFTYNEQFF.

The rearrangement links TRBV6-1 to TRBJ2-1, with 7 nucleotides matching TRBD2. The CDR3 consists of 16 residues. Germline trimming cut 4 bases from V and 6 bases from J; bases unmatched to any gene: 12. The V gene's germline CDR1 is MNHNS and CDR2 SASEGT. The CDR3 DNA reads TGTGCCAGCAGTGGGGGGACTACTACCTTAGGCAATGAGCAGTTCTTC. Its protein product is CASSGGTTTLGNEQFF.

J is TRBJ2-7 and V is TRBV5-6; weak D call: TRBD1 (5 bases). V was cut by 2 bases and J by 4 bases, with 13 bases left in between. This CDR3 has 14 residues. Per the germline V gene, CDR1 is SGHDT and CDR2 is YYEEEE. In DNA, the CDR3 is TGTGCCAGCAGCTTATACCCAAAGGGGTACGAGCAGTACTTC. Amino acid sequence: CASSLYPKGYEQYF.

The chain combines TRBV4-1 with TRBJ1-1; TRBD1 agrees at 7 bases. The V gene's germline CDR1 is MGHRA and CDR2 YSYEKL. V trimming: 4 bases; J trimming: 0 bases; junction bases outside the gene matches: 2. The CDR3 extends over 14 amino acids. This CDR3 is CASSRGQMNTEAFF. The CDR3 bases are TGCGCCAGCAGCCGGGGACAGATGAACACTGAAGCTTTCTTT.

The V and J genes are TRBV4-2 and TRBJ2-1; 11 positions match TRBD2. V was pared by 0 bases and J by 9 bases, with 10 bases of the junction left unmatched. Germline-derived CDR1 and CDR2 are LGHNA and YNFKEQ. The CDR3 extends over 17 amino acids. CDR3 loop: CASSQDVAGGRGGEQFF. The DNA for the CDR3 is TGTGCCAGCAGCCAAGATGTAGCGGGGGGGCGTGGAGGTGAGCAGTTCTTC.

The CDR3 loop reads CASSPSGGPYNEQFF. The CDR3 nucleotides are TGCGCCAGCAGCCCGAGCGGGGGGCCCTACAATGAGCAGTTCTTC. The chain has TRBV5-1 and TRBJ2-1; 9 bases are shared with TRBD2. V gave up 4 bases and J gave up 2 bases; unmatched junction bases: 4. The CDR3 extends over 15 amino acids. Germline assignment: CDR1 SGHRS and CDR2 YFSETQ.

The CDR3 is CASSLRWAGNSRGYTF. The CDR3 DNA reads as TGTGCCAGCAGTTTAAGGTGGGCAGGGAATTCGCGGGGCTACACCTTC. The chain is built from TRBV27 and TRBJ1-2; tentatively, D is TRBD1 (5 bases). V gave up 2 bases and J gave up 8 bases, with 21 bases separating them. Germline assignment: CDR1 MNHEY and CDR2 SMNVEV (reference sequence). The CDR3 has 16 amino acids.

This clone appeared a single time. The chain has TRBV6-1 and TRBJ2-7; 8 bases are a match to TRBD1. The CDR3 sequence is 16 residues long. The germline gives CDR1 MNHNS, CDR2 SASEGT. The V gene end was trimmed by 3 bases and the J gene end by 4 bases; junction bases not matched to a gene: 11. The CDR3 DNA sequence: TGTGCCAGCAGTGATACGGGACAGGTAATGAGGTACGAGCAGTACTTC. Protein product: CASSDTGQVMRYEQYF.

This clone was detected only once. This chain uses TRBV6-2 or TRBV6-3 with TRBJ2-4, with 11 bases identical to TRBD1. CDR1 is MNHEY, CDR2 SVGEGT, per germline. The CDR3 runs 18 residues. J was trimmed by 3 bases and V by 6 bases; bases with no gene match: 13. This chain's CDR3 is CASSRSGQGVRDKNIQYF. The CDR3 DNA is TGTGCCAGCAGCCGCTCGGGACAGGGGGTCCGAGACAAAAACATTCAGTACTTC.

This clone was found a few times. The chain uses TRBV18 and TRBJ1-2; 9 nucleotides match TRBD1. After removal of 5 bases from V and 6 bases from J, the junction contained 10 bases not matched to a gene. The V gene's germline CDR1 is KGHSH and CDR2 LQKENI. The CDR3 runs 15 residues. The CDR3 protein is CASSTSKQGADGYTF. CDR3 bases: TGTGCCAGCTCAACAAGTAAACAGGGGGCGGATGGCTACACCTTC.

Of note for this clone: Mismatch with germline at one junction end may stem from a read error. The chain is built from TRBV19 and TRBJ1-1; D might be TRBD1 (6 bases). The CDR3 covers 14 residues. Germline V gives CDR1 LNHDA, CDR2 SQIVND (reference sequence). This chain's CDR3 is CASTPGDGYTETFF. The CDR3 DNA sequence: TGTGCCAGTACTCCAGGGGACGGGTACACTGAAACTTTCTTT. The variable domain in full, completed from reference TRBV19 and TRBJ1-1, reads DGGITQSPKYLFRKEGQNVTLSCEQNLNHDAMYWYRQDPGQGLRLIYYSQIVNDFQKGDIAEGYSVSREKKESFPLTVTSAQKNPTAFYLCASTPGDGYTETFFGQGTRLTVV.

The rearrangement uses TRBV29-1 and TRBJ1-1; D not resolved. Germline V CDR1 and CDR2: SQVTM, ANQGSEA. The CDR3 sequence is 14 residues long. Trimming cost V 0 bases and J 10 bases, with 18 bases left between them. CDR3 region: CSVEDSVEAWRAFF. For the CDR3, the DNA is TGCAGCGTTGAAGATTCGGTGGAGGCCTGGCGAGCTTTCTTT.

The chain has TRBV16 and TRBJ1-6, with D possibly TRBD1 on 6 matching bases. Germline V gives CDR1 KGHSY, CDR2 FQNENV. The CDR3 extends over 15 amino acids. V was clipped by 5 bases and J by 10 bases, with 18 bases between them. This CDR3 reads CASSSRGVTGSPLHF. The DNA for the CDR3 is TGTGCCAGCAGCTCTCGAGGGGTCACAGGGTCACCCCTCCACTTT.

The chain combines TRBV3-1 (or the pseudogene TRBV3-2) with TRBJ1-1; D is unclear. V gave up 6 bases and J gave up 2 bases, with 13 bases separating them. The CDR3 totals 14 residues. Germline V gives CDR1 LGHDT, CDR2 YNNKEL (reference sequence). The CDR3 loop reads CASSPDVRNTEAFF. CDR3 sequence (DNA): TGTGCCAGCAGTCCTGATGTTAGAAACACTGAAGCTTTCTTT.

This chain joins TRBV24-1 and TRBJ2-1; 8 nucleotides agree with TRBD2. The V gene's germline CDR1 is KGHDR and CDR2 SFDVKD. CDR3 length: 16 residues. Trimming removed 4 bases from V and 0 bases from J; junction bases left unmatched: 4. CDR3 in amino acids: CATSDYSGSSYNEQFF. The CDR3 DNA sequence: TGTGCCACCAGTGACTACAGCGGGAGCTCCTACAATGAGCAGTTCTTC.

The rearrangement uses TRBV19 and TRBJ2-7, with TRBD1 matching over 9 bases. Germline trimming cut 9 bases from V and 5 bases from J; bases unmatched to any gene: 17. The CDR3 totals 16 residues. From germline, CDR1 is LNHDA and CDR2 SQIVND (reference sequence). CDR3 loop: CASFLTRTGENDEQYF. The CDR3 region has the DNA TGTGCCAGCTTTCTTACTAGGACAGGGGAAAATGACGAGCAGTACTTC.

V usage is TRBV2 and J usage is TRBJ2-7, with D perhaps TRBD2 (5 bases). V was trimmed by 6 bases and J by 9 bases, leaving 15 bases between them. The CDR3 has 12 amino acids. Germline V gives CDR1 SNHLY, CDR2 FYNNEI. The CDR3 nucleotides are TGTGCCAGCAGCCCCGGGGAGATCAGGCAGTACTTC. It codes for CASSPGEIRQYF.

This chain joins TRBV5-1 and TRBJ1-1; D gene uncertain. This CDR3 region has 14 residues. CDR1 is SGHRS and CDR2 is YFSETQ in the germline V gene. V shed 0 bases and J shed 4 bases, with 10 bases lying between them. The CDR3 spells CASSLVGSPTEAFF. DNA for the CDR3: TGCGCCAGCAGCTTGGTGGGCAGTCCCACTGAAGCTTTCTTT.

The genes are TRBV6-5 and TRBJ2-7; TRBD2 might be the D (6 bases). Germline CDR1 reads MNHEY; CDR2 reads SVGAGI. The CDR3 extends over 15 amino acids. V dropped 5 bases and J dropped 0 bases, with 14 bases sitting between them. In nucleotides, the CDR3 is TGTGCCAGCAGTCTGGGGACTGCAAGCTCCTACGAGCAGTACTTC. Amino acids: CASSLGTASSYEQYF.

This clone was picked up a small number of times. This sequence joins TRBV30 and TRBJ1-6; D possibly corresponds to TRBD1 (6 bases). The CDR3 consists of 14 residues. CDR1 is GTSNPN and CDR2 is SVGIG in the germline V gene (reference sequence). Trimming shortened V by 7 bases and J by 13 bases, and 23 bases separated the two germline ends. CDR3 protein: CALSITTGLTPLHF. CDR3 nucleotide sequence: TGTGCCTTATCAATAACGACAGGTCTTACGCCCCTCCACTTT.

This rearrangement joins TRBV6-4 to TRBJ2-2; D perhaps matches TRBD2 (6 bases). Trimming removed 4 bases at V and 3 bases at J, with 15 bases between. CDR1 and CDR2 from the germline V gene are MRHNA and SNTAGT. This CDR3 is 16 amino acids long. The CDR3 nucleotides read TGTGCCAGCAGTGCTGGTGCCAGCGGGCACACCGGGGAGCTGTTTTTT. The encoded protein is CASSAGASGHTGELFF.

This clone was seen a handful of times. The V gene is TRBV6-5, the J gene TRBJ2-7; D possibly corresponds to TRBD1 (5 bases). The ends were cut back, 4 bases at V and 3 bases at J, with 13 bases in the middle. Germline CDR1 MNHEY, CDR2 SVGAGI. CDR3 length equals 14 residues. The chain's CDR3 is CASSSYTGFYEQYF. DNA for the CDR3: TGTGCCAGCAGTTCCTACACAGGTTTCTACGAGCAGTACTTC.

The chain has TRBV10-3 and TRBJ1-1, with D possibly being TRBD1 (6 bases). The germline V gene encodes CDR1 ENHRY and CDR2 SYGVKD. The CDR3 loop spans 13 amino acids. V dropped 0 bases and J dropped 5 bases, with 7 bases sitting between them. CDR3 in amino acids: CAISESQGTEAFF. Written as DNA, the CDR3 is TGTGCCATCAGTGAGTCACAGGGTACTGAAGCTTTCTTT.

About this clone: Other DNA sequences in this specimen translate into the identical CDR3. V is TRBV5-1 and J is TRBJ1-6; TRBD1 agrees at 8 bases. Germline CDR1 is SGHRS and CDR2 is YFSETQ. The CDR3 has 15 residues. The junction had 5 bases not matched to a gene; V was cut back by 4 bases and J by 5 bases. CDR3 nucleotides: TGCGCCAGCAGCGGTGGGACAGGAGATAATTCACCCCTCCACTTT. It yields the protein CASSGGTGDNSPLHF.